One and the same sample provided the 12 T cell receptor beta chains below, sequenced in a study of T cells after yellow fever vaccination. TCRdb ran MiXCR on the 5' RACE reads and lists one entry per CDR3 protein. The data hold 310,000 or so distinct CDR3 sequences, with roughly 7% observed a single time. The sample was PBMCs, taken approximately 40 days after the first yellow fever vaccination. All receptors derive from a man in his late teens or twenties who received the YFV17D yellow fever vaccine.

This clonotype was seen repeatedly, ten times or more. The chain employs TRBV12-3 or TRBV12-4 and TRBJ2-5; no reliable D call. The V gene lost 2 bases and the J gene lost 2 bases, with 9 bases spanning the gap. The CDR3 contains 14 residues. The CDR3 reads CASSLPTTQETQYF. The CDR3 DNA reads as TGTGCCAGCAGTTTACCGACAACGCAAGAGACCCAGTACTTC.

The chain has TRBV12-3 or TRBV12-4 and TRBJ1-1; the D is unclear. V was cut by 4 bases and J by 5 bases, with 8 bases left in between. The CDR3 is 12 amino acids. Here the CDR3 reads CASSSGRTEAFF. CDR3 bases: TGTGCCAGCAGTTCCGGTAGGACTGAAGCTTTCTTT.

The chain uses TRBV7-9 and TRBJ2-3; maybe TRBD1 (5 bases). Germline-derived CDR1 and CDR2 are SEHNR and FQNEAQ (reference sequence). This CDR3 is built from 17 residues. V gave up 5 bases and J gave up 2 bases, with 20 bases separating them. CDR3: CASSLRQIRIYTDTQYF. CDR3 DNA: TGTGCCAGCAGCCTTCGACAGATAAGAATCTACACAGATACGCAGTATTTT.

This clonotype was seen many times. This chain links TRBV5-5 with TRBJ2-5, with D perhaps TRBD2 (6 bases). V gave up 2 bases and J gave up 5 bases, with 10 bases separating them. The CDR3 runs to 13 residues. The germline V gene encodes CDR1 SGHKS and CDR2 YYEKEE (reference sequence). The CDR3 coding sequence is TGTGCCAGCAGCTTCATCGGGGGTGAGACCCAGTACTTC. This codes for CASSFIGGETQYF.

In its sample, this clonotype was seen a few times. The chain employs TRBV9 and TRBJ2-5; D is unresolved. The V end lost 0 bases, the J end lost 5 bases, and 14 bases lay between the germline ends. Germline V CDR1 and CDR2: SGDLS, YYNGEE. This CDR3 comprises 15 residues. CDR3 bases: TGTGCCAGCAGCGTAGGACCAGCCTCCAGGGAGACCCAGTACTTC. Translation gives CASSVGPASRETQYF. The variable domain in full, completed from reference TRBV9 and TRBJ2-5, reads DSGVTQTPKHLITATGQRVTLRCSPRSGDLSVYWYQQSLDQGLQFLIQYYNGEERAKGNILERFSAQQFPDLHSELNLSSLELGDSALYFCASSVGPASRETQYFGPGTRLLVL.

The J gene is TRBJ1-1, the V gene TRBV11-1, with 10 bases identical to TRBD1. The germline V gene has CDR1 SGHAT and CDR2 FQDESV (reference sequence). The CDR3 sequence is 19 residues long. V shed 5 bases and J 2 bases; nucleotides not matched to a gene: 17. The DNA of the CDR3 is TGTGCCAGCAGCCCCTCTAGGGTCCGGGACAGGGGTAGTAACACTGAAGCTTTCTTT. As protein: CASSPSRVRDRGSNTEAFF.

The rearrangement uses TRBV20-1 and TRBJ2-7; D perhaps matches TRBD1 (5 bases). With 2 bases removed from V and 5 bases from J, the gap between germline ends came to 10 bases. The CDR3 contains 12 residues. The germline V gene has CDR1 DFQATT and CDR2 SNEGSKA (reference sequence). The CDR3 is CSARTGPHEQYV. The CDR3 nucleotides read TGCAGTGCTAGAACAGGACCTCACGAGCAGTACGTC.

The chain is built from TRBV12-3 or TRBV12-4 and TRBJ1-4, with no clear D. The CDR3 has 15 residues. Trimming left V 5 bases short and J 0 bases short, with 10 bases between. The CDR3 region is CASSPRLATNEKLFF. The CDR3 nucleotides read TGTGCCAGCAGTCCCCGCCTTGCAACTAATGAAAAACTGTTTTTT.

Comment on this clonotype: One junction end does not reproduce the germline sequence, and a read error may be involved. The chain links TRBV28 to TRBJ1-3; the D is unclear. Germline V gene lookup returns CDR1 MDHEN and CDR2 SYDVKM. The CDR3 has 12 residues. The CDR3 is CASSFPGYTIYF. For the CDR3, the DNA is TGTGCCAGCAGTTTTCCTGGATACACCATATATTTT. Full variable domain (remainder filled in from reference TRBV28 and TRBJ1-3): DVKVTQSSRYLVKRTGEKVFLECVQDMDHENMFWYRQDPGLGLRLIYFSYDVKMKEKGDIPEGYSVSREKKERFSLILESASTNQTSMYLCASSFPGYTIYFGEGSWLTVV.

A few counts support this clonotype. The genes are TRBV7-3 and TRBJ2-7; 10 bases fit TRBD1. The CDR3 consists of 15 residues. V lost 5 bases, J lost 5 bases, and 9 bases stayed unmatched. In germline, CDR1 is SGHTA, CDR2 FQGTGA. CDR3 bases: TGTGCCAGCAGCGACAGCCGGGACAGGGGAAACGAGCAGTACTTC. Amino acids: CASSDSRDRGNEQYF.

The CDR3 spells CASSQRGLAGGDTQYF. The CDR3 nucleotides are TGTGCCAGCAGTCAGCGGGGGCTAGCGGGGGGGGATACGCAGTATTTT. J is TRBJ2-3 and V is TRBV12-3 or TRBV12-4; 12 nucleotides align to TRBD2. The CDR3 totals 16 residues. Trimming at V came to 5 bases and at J to 6 bases, leaving 9 bases not matched to a gene.

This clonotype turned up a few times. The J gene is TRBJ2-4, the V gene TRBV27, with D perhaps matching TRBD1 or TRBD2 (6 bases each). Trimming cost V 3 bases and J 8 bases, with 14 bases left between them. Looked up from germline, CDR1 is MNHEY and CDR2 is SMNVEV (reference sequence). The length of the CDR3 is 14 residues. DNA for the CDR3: TGTGCCAGCAGTTTTGGGGGGAAGGGGGACATTCAGTACTTC. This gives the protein CASSFGGKGDIQYF.